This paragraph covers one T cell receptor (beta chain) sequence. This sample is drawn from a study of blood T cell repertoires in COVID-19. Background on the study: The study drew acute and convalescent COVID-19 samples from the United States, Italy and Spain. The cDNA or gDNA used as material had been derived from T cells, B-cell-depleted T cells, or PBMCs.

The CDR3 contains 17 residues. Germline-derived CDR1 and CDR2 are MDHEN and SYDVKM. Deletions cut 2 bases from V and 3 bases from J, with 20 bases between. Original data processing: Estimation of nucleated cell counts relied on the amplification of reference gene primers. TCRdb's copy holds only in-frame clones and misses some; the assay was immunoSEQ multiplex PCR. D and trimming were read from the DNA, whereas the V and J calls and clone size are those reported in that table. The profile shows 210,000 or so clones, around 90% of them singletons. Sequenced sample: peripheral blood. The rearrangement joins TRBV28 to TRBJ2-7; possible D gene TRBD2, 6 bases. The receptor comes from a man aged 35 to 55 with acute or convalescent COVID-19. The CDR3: CASSLNNLGGKNYEQYF. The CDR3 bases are TGTGCCAGCAGTTTAAATAATCTGGGAGGTAAAAACTACGAGCAGTACTTC. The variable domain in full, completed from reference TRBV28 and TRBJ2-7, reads DVKVTQSSRYLVKRTGEKVFLECVQDMDHENMFWYRQDPGLGLRLIYFSYDVKMKEKGDIPEGYSVSREKKERFSLILESASTNQTSMYLCASSLNNLGGKNYEQYFGPGTRLTVT.